The rows below give T cell receptor beta chains drawn from one sample of a study of response to subunit inactivated influenza vaccine. TCRdb reprocessed the RT-PCR reads via MiXCR and lists one record per CDR3 protein. The sample carries hundreds of thousands of distinct CDR3 sequences, approximately 18% recorded once. The sequences come from PBMCs from blood, collected 5 to 6 days after vaccination. The receptors were sampled from a man aged 45-60 years who received an inactivated influenza vaccine. The conserved cysteine and the conserved F or W are not part of the CDR3 here. D genes are given only for firm matches.

CDR3aa | d_gene | v_gene
ASSPNRDRPGLAGYEQF | TRBD2 | TRBV7-3
ASSQVLGRANNSPLH | . | TRBV4-1
SVGGSYGETQY | . | TRBV29-1
ASSLTRAASTDTQY | . | TRBV7-6
ASSPQGVDQPQH | . | TRBV18
SAQTDPNTEAF | . | TRBV20-1
ASSPDRGFQY | TRBD1 | TRBV7-2
ASSYTTGTPTSTDTQY | . | TRBV6-5
ASSFRGMNTEAF | . | TRBV12-3/TRBV12-4
ASSLVRTSGTDEQF | TRBD2 | TRBV5-1
ASSFGGGIQETQY | TRBD2 | TRBV7-7
ASRTSGRIDTQY | TRBD2 | TRBV5-1
SARGGLAGSYNEQF | TRBD2 | TRBV20-1
ACSLGRQGNTEAF | . | TRBV5-1
ASSLGGGRNSNQPQH | . | TRBV5-1
ASSWNRGPYNEQF | . | TRBV5-1
ASRLTDSSYEQY | . | TRBV12-3/TRBV12-4
ASSTGVRGEQF | . | TRBV7-3
ASSPARRGETQY | . | TRBV7-2
ASRTTGTGGYEQY | TRBD1 | TRBV6-1
ASRTGIYSDQPQH | TRBD1 | TRBV6-1
ASSRRGTGGAKLF | TRBD1 | TRBV12-3/TRBV12-4
SQRTRGRNEQF | . | TRBV20-1
ASSLDRSANEKLF | . | TRBV7-9
ASSHGASGHTDTQY | TRBD2 | TRBV7-3
ASTRMGQSTGELF | TRBD1 | TRBV28
ASSPWGGLLGTQY | . | TRBV12-3/TRBV12-4
ASSLPGSSSYNEQF | . | TRBV5-4
ASSLVRSWLRSGNTIY | . | TRBV11-1
ASSEPGNTEAF | . | TRBV10-2
ASSPVEGRNEQF | . | TRBV7-2
SAHPMGQANEQF | TRBD1 | TRBV20-1
ASSYIQEETQY | . | TRBV6-2/TRBV6-3
SATRQGPWGYNEQF | . | TRBV20-1
SAPLGTGGLKGAKNIQY | TRBD1 | TRBV20-1
ATSRDDRNNSPLH | . | TRBV15
ASRLGGDTEAF | TRBD1 | TRBV10-1
ASSVYYTDTQY | . | TRBV6-4
ASSLGPRGTEAF | . | TRBV5-1
SVGASTYEQY | . | TRBV29-1
ASSSIAGEETQY | TRBD2 | TRBV6-5
ASSPRAGRNGYT | . | TRBV11-2
ASSQEWSSGRRTKNIQY | TRBD2 | TRBV4-3
ASSSKSRQPSGANVLT | . | TRBV11-1
ASSLARGQGSSYEQY | TRBD1 | TRBV12-3/TRBV12-4
ASGTTTAFSF | . | TRBV6-2/TRBV6-3
ASSHILAGFADTQY | TRBD2 | TRBV4-1
ASSLPGQASYEQY | TRBD1 | TRBV5-1
ASAGTNTGELL | . | TRBV5-1
ASSSLRTAF | . | TRBV28
ASSPPTRQETQY | . | TRBV18
ASSGDATASDTQY | . | TRBV5-4
AISDRGGTELNQPQH | TRBD1 | TRBV10-3
SATVGSGTDTQY | . | TRBV20-1